The rows below give T cell receptor beta chains drawn from one sample of a study of cytomegalovirus exposure and HLA in healthy donors. Data came from immunoSEQ multiplex PCR; TCRdb stores just in-frame clones and leaves some out. The table gives more than 95,000 clones; the top ten clones make up about 2.7% of it. Source material: PBMCs. These receptors originate from a man younger than 40 in good health and CMV-seronegative. The CDR3 runs from the conserved cysteine through the conserved F or W. D genes are given only for firm matches.

J gene	D gene	V gene	CDR3 protein	CDR3 DNA
TRBJ2-1	NA	TRBV4-1	CASSQGREQFF	TGCGCCAGCAGCCAGGGGCGGGAGCAGTTCTTC
TRBJ2-7	NA	TRBV10-3	CAIRDYYEQYF	TGTGCCATCAGGGACTACTACGAGCAGTACTTC
TRBJ1-1	NA	TRBV4-2	CASSRLEVGTEAFF	TGTGCCAGCAGCCGGCTTGAGGTTGGCACTGAAGCTTTCTTT
TRBJ1-5	NA	TRBV28	CASSLRGSGSNQPQHF	TGTGCCAGCAGTTTACGAGGGTCGGGAAGCAATCAGCCCCAGCATTTT
TRBJ2-1	NA	TRBV19	CASSVGEAKEQFF	TGTGCCAGTAGTGTAGGAGAAGCGAAGGAGCAGTTCTTC
TRBJ1-2	TRBD1	TRBV19	CASSITPGQTLYGYTF	TGTGCCAGTAGTATAACGCCGGGACAGACTTTATATGGCTACACCTTC
TRBJ1-5	TRBD1	TRBV2	CASGSTGVYQPQHF	TGTGCCAGCGGATCCACAGGGGTTTATCAGCCCCAGCATTTT
TRBJ2-7	TRBD2	TRBV15	CATSISPGTTYEQYF	TGTGCCACCAGTATTTCTCCCGGGACTACCTACGAGCAGTACTTC
TRBJ2-1	TRBD2	TRBV28	CASSHGREGYNEQFF	TGTGCCAGCAGTCACGGGCGGGAGGGCTACAATGAGCAGTTCTTC
TRBJ1-1	NA	TRBV27	CASSRDPDTEAFF	TGTGCCAGCAGTCGAGATCCGGACACTGAAGCTTTCTTT
TRBJ1-2	NA	TRBV10-3	CAIFSNNYGYTF	TGTGCCATCTTCAGTAATAACTATGGCTACACCTTC
TRBJ2-1	TRBD2	TRBV10-3	CADGAVGTSGRSEQFF	TGTGCCGATGGAGCGGTCGGGACTAGCGGGAGAAGTGAGCAGTTCTTC
TRBJ1-1	NA	TRBV7-8	CASSLAPSTEAFF	TGTGCCAGCAGCTTAGCCCCCTCCACTGAAGCTTTCTTT
TRBJ2-1	NA	TRBV2	CASKVSVNNEQFF	TGTGCCAGCAAAGTTAGCGTGAACAATGAGCAGTTCTTC
TRBJ2-3	TRBD2	TRBV9	CASSVESGRATDTQYF	TGTGCCAGCAGCGTAGAAAGCGGGAGGGCCACAGATACGCAGTATTTT
TRBJ2-7	NA	TRBV4-1	CASSRTGGSSYEQYF	TGCGCCAGCAGCCGAACCGGGGGTTCCTCCTACGAGCAGTACTTC
TRBJ2-7	NA	TRBV7-9	CASSLENRAPYEQYF	TGTGCCAGCAGCTTAGAAAACAGGGCTCCTTACGAGCAGTACTTC
TRBJ1-1	NA	TRBV5-1	CASSSGADHTEAFF	TGCGCCAGCAGCTCCGGAGCGGACCACACTGAAGCTTTCTTT
TRBJ1-1	TRBD1	TRBV5-1	CASSLLTGEGTEAFF	TGCGCCAGCAGCCTATTGACAGGGGAAGGCACTGAAGCTTTCTTT
TRBJ2-3	TRBD1	TRBV5-1	CASSLRTGSTDTQYF	TGCGCCAGCAGCCTGAGGACAGGCAGCACAGATACGCAGTATTTT
TRBJ1-1	TRBD1	TRBV5-1	CASSPGQTNTEAFF	TGCGCCAGCAGCCCGGGACAGACGAACACTGAAGCTTTCTTT
TRBJ2-7	TRBD2	TRBV16	CASSHGGGFSYEQYF	TGTGCCAGCAGCCATGGGGGGGGATTCTCCTACGAGCAGTACTTC
TRBJ2-7	NA	TRBV4-2	CASSHAGENYEQYF	TGTGCCAGCAGCCATGCAGGGGAGAATTACGAGCAGTACTTC
TRBJ2-1	NA	TRBV7-8	CASQNTYNEQFF	TGTGCCAGTCAGAATACCTACAATGAGCAGTTCTTC
TRBJ1-2	NA	TRBV6-5	CASSFSRGGGGGYTF	TGTGCCAGCAGTTTCTCGCGGGGCGGGGGTGGTGGCTACACCTTC
TRBJ2-3	TRBD1	TRBV7-9	CASSRDRGTDTQYF	TGTGCCAGCAGCCGGGACAGGGGCACAGATACGCAGTATTTT
TRBJ1-5	NA	TRBV28	CASSLAVYTSNQPQHF	TGTGCCAGCAGCTTGGCCGTTTACACTAGCAATCAGCCCCAGCATTTT
TRBJ1-2	NA	TRBV5-1	CASSLDLLGGYTF	TGCGCCAGCAGCTTGGATCTGCTCGGTGGCTACACCTTC
TRBJ2-3	TRBD1	TRBV7-2	CASSQDRATDTQYF	TGTGCCAGCAGCCAGGACAGGGCCACAGATACGCAGTATTTT
TRBJ2-7	TRBD1	TRBV6-1	CASSEGDSFVYEQYF	TGTGCCAGCAGTGAAGGGGACAGTTTTGTCTACGAGCAGTACTTC
TRBJ2-7	NA	TRBV7-9	CASSLGRQGSYEQYF	TGTGCCAGCAGCTTAGGTCGGCAGGGGTCCTACGAGCAGTACTTC
TRBJ1-1	TRBD1	TRBV6-1	CASSPRDRGAEAFF	TGTGCCAGCAGTCCCCGGGACAGAGGCGCTGAAGCTTTCTTT
TRBJ2-1	NA	TRBV19	CASTITGSYNEQFF	TGTGCCAGTACTATAACCGGCTCCTACAATGAGCAGTTCTTC
TRBJ1-4	NA	TRBV28	CASSLGGSSEKLFF	TGTGCCAGCAGTTTAGGGGGCAGTAGTGAAAAACTGTTTTTT
TRBJ1-3	TRBD1	TRBV10-3	CAISGDSPGSGNTIYF	TGTGCCATCAGTGGGGACAGTCCCGGCTCTGGAAACACCATATATTTT
TRBJ1-2	TRBD1	TRBV5-4	CASSPPPGQGASGYTF	TGTGCCAGCAGCCCACCCCCGGGACAGGGGGCGAGTGGCTACACCTTC
TRBJ2-5	NA	TRBV14	CASSQQAGQYF	TGTGCCAGCAGCCAACAGGCAGGACAGTACTTC
TRBJ1-5	NA	TRBV6-1	CASSEKEAQPQHF	TGTGCCAGCAGTGAAAAAGAAGCTCAGCCCCAGCATTTT
TRBJ2-2	TRBD1	TRBV19	CASSIGRDRGLTGELFF	TGTGCCAGTAGTATAGGTCGAGACAGGGGGCTTACCGGGGAGCTGTTTTTT
TRBJ2-3	TRBD2	TRBV6-1	CASLAGGPDTQYF	TGTGCCAGCCTTGCGGGAGGGCCGGATACGCAGTATTTT
TRBJ2-5	NA	TRBV4-3	CASSQDRAGTQETQYF	TGCGCCAGCAGCCAAGATCGGGCGGGGACCCAAGAGACCCAGTACTTC
TRBJ2-3	NA	TRBV5-4	CASSLGLDPDTQYF	TGTGCCAGCAGCTTGGGACTAGATCCGGATACGCAGTATTTT
TRBJ2-2	TRBD1	TRBV7-6	CASSLRQGVNTGELFF	TGTGCCAGCAGCTTACGACAGGGGGTTAACACCGGGGAGCTGTTTTTT
TRBJ2-5	TRBD2	TRBV7-9	CASSLSSGSGETQYF	TGTGCCAGCAGCTTAAGTAGCGGGAGCGGGGAGACCCAGTACTTC
TRBJ2-5	TRBD1	TRBV30	CAWSLGTGRWETQYF	TGTGCCTGGAGCCTCGGGACAGGGAGATGGGAGACCCAGTACTTC
TRBJ2-1	TRBD1	TRBV28	CASSSGTGDEQFF	TGTGCCAGCAGCTCCGGGACAGGGGATGAGCAGTTCTTC
TRBJ2-7	TRBD2	TRBV19	CASSISAGGSYEQYF	TGTGCCAGTAGTATCTCCGCGGGAGGGAGTTACGAGCAGTACTTC
TRBJ2-3	TRBD2	TRBV19	CASSVLAGGPTDTQYF	TGTGCCAGTAGTGTTCTAGCGGGAGGGCCGACAGATACGCAGTATTTT
TRBJ2-7	TRBD1	TRBV19	CASSGDRGKQYF	TGTGCCAGTAGTGGTGACAGGGGAAAACAGTACTTC
TRBJ1-2	NA	TRBV5-1	CASSLTGSPNYGYTF	TGCGCCAGCAGCTTGACAGGTTCTCCGAACTATGGCTACACCTTC